The 18 T cell receptor beta chains below all came from one sample that was sequenced in a study of blood T cell repertoires in COVID-19. Data came from immunoSEQ multiplex PCR; TCRdb stores just in-frame clones and leaves some out. Among some 170,000 clones listed, around four fifths were seen once. The sample consisted of peripheral blood. The receptors stem from a woman at least 80 years old with active or convalescent COVID-19.

This chain links TRBV12-5 with TRBJ1-3; D perhaps matches TRBD1 (5 bases). V was shortened by 0 bases and J by 0 bases, with 15 bases between the two germline ends. Per germline, CDR1 LGHNT and CDR2 FRNRAP. There are 18 residues in the CDR3. The chain's CDR3 is CASGLVPGSQLSGNTIYF. As DNA, the CDR3 is TGTGCTAGTGGTTTGGTACCAGGGTCTCAACTCTCTGGAAACACCATATATTTT.

The chain couples TRBV6-2 or TRBV6-3 to TRBJ1-2; D call uncertain. Trimming pared 2 bases from V and 6 bases from J, leaving 25 bases between. The CDR3 is 18 amino acids. CDR1 and CDR2 (germline): MNHEY, SVGEGT. The CDR3 spells CASSYVSPRQEDVNGYTF. CDR3 in DNA: TGTGCCAGCAGTTACGTCTCCCCCCGTCAGGAAGACGTGAATGGCTACACCTTC.

This clone was found a few times. V and J are TRBV2 and TRBJ2-7, with a weak D call TRBD1 (7 bases). Trimming took off 6 bases at V and 7 bases at J, with 13 bases between the two ends. Germline CDR1 and CDR2: SNHLY and FYNNEI. The CDR3 consists of 12 residues. The CDR3 here is CASRPQGGEQYF. In nucleotides, the CDR3 is TGTGCCAGCAGGCCCCAGGGGGGTGAGCAGTACTTC.

The chain links TRBV25-1 to TRBJ1-1; TRBD1 aligns across 7 bases. Germline CDR1 MGHDK, CDR2 SYGVNS. Losses at the gene ends were 1 base for V and 1 base for J; bases not matched to a gene: 9. The CDR3 spans 17 residues. CDR3 bases: TGTGCCAGCAGTGAATCCGTGACAGGGCCCCAGAACACTGAAGCTTTCTTT. Its translation is CASSESVTGPQNTEAFF.

J is TRBJ1-2 and V is TRBV19; D is uncertain. V shed 3 bases and J shed 0 bases, with 17 bases lying between them. Germline CDR1 is LNHDA and CDR2 is SQIVND (reference sequence). CDR3 length: 17 residues. CDR3 sequence (DNA): TGTGCCAGTAGTATGGGGAGAGGGAAGAATTCTAACTATGGCTACACCTTC. Its protein product is CASSMGRGKNSNYGYTF. The full variable domain, in which reference TRBV19 and TRBJ1-2 provide the parts outside the CDR3, is DGGITQSPKYLFRKEGQNVTLSCEQNLNHDAMYWYRQDPGQGLRLIYYSQIVNDFQKGDIAEGYSVSREKKESFPLTVTSAQKNPTAFYLCASSMGRGKNSNYGYTFGSGTRLTVV.

The V gene is TRBV6-5, the J gene TRBJ1-6; D might be TRBD1 (6 bases). V was clipped by 2 bases and J by 7 bases, with 12 bases between them. Germline V lookup: CDR1 MNHEY, CDR2 SVGAGI. CDR3 length equals 15 residues. CDR3 nucleotides: TGTGCCAGCAGTTACACAGGGTCGGTAAATTCACCCCTCCACTTT. Its protein is CASSYTGSVNSPLHF.

V is TRBV2 and J is TRBJ2-5; TRBD1 might be the D (6 bases). This CDR3 has 11 amino acids. Between the trimmed V and J ends, which lost 6 bases and 5 bases, there was a span of 7 bases. CDR1 and CDR2 from the germline V gene are SNHLY and FYNNEI. CDR3 region: CASSTGETQYF. CDR3 in DNA: TGTGCCAGCAGCACAGGGGAGACCCAGTACTTC.

DNA for the CDR3: TGCGCCAGCAGCCAAGTTAGGGCAGGGGGCGGGCAGCCCCAGCATTTT. It translates to CASSQVRAGGGQPQHF. The rearrangement links TRBV4-1 to TRBJ1-5, with TRBD1 matching over 8 bases. The CDR3 spans 16 residues. The germline CDR1 and CDR2 sequences are MGHRA and YSYEKL. J gave up 7 bases and V 1 base, and 9 bases lay outside the gene matches.

This sequence joins TRBV29-1 and TRBJ2-7; 8 bases are a match to TRBD1. This CDR3 is built from 12 residues. The germline V gene has CDR1 SQVTM and CDR2 ANQGSEA. V trimming: 3 bases; J trimming: 5 bases; junction bases outside the gene matches: 3. CDR3 sequence reads: CSVDPGGHEQYF. CDR3 nucleotide sequence: TGCAGCGTTGACCCAGGGGGCCACGAGCAGTACTTC.

The rearrangement links TRBV18 to TRBJ2-2; D may be TRBD2 (7 bases). CDR1 is KGHSH and CDR2 is LQKENI in the germline V gene. V lost 3 bases to trimming and J lost 2 bases, with 13 bases between them. The CDR3 covers 16 residues. CDR3 in DNA: TGTGCCAGCTCACCGGGTGCGGGGGCTAACACCGGGGAGCTGTTTTTT. This translates into CASSPGAGANTGELFF.

This chain links TRBV4-3 with TRBJ1-1; 8 positions match TRBD1. Germline V gives CDR1 LGHNA, CDR2 YSLEER. The CDR3 runs 14 residues. The ends lost 3 bases at V and 5 bases at J; junction bases unmatched: 5. CDR3 in amino acids: CASSQDRASTEAFF. For the CDR3, the DNA is TGCGCCAGCAGCCAGGACAGGGCTTCGACTGAAGCTTTCTTT.

The chain joins TRBV2 to TRBJ1-6; 11 nucleotides align to TRBD1. This CDR3 has 16 residues. Germline lookup yields CDR1 SNHLY and CDR2 FYNNEI. Germline trimming cut 8 bases from V and 5 bases from J; bases unmatched to any gene: 8. CDR3 region: CASRPGTGGNNSPLHF. CDR3 coding DNA: TGTGCCAGCCGACCTGGGACAGGGGGGAATAATTCACCCCTCCACTTT.

V usage is TRBV6-5 and J usage is TRBJ1-2, with D unresolved. Germline lookup yields CDR1 MNHEY and CDR2 SVGAGI. The CDR3 has 16 residues. Deletions cut 0 bases from V and 5 bases from J, with 16 bases between. Here the CDR3 reads CASSYSGRVRRYGYTF. The CDR3 nucleotides read TGTGCCAGCAGTTACTCGGGGAGGGTCCGGCGTTATGGCTACACCTTC.

The J gene is TRBJ2-5, the V gene TRBV5-5; D uncertain. CDR3 length: 14 residues. The V gene lost 0 bases and the J gene lost 0 bases, with 6 bases spanning the gap. Per germline, CDR1 SGHKS and CDR2 YYEKEE (reference sequence). The CDR3 region has the DNA TGTGCCAGCAGCTTGGGAACAAACCAAGAGACCCAGTACTTC. Translating gives CASSLGTNQETQYF.

The chain recombines TRBV27 with TRBJ2-3; TRBD2 is a possible D gene (8 bases). V was clipped by 6 bases and J by 2 bases, with 27 bases between them. The CDR3 has 19 residues. CDR1 and CDR2 (germline): MNHEY, SMNVEV (reference sequence). CDR3 nucleotide sequence: TGTGCCAGCAGCCCGACAGGGCCTACCGAGCGGGGGTTCACAGATACGCAGTATTTT. Encoded protein: CASSPTGPTERGFTDTQYF.

The V gene is TRBV6-2 or TRBV6-3, the J gene TRBJ2-7; 8 nucleotides line up with TRBD2. The CDR3 runs to 16 residues. J lost 7 bases, V lost 2 bases, and 13 bases had no gene match. In germline, CDR1 is MNHEY, CDR2 SVGEGT. The CDR3 loop reads CASSYRPVRGVREQYF. The CDR3 DNA reads TGTGCCAGCAGTTACCGTCCCGTGCGGGGGGTGCGGGAGCAGTACTTC.

This clone showed up just once. CDR3 bases: TGTGCCAGCAGCTTACCTACGGGTATGACAGGGATAAGCAATGGCTACACCTTC. Encoded protein: CASSLPTGMTGISNGYTF. This chain links TRBV7-9 with TRBJ1-2, with 7 nucleotides matching TRBD1. CDR3 size: 18 residues. The germline V gene encodes CDR1 SEHNR and CDR2 FQNEAQ (reference sequence). The junction had 18 bases not matched to a gene; V was cut back by 2 bases and J by 6 bases.

The chain employs TRBV6-5 and TRBJ1-3; D perhaps matches TRBD1 (6 bases). V was trimmed by 4 bases and J by 5 bases, leaving 15 bases between them. The V gene's germline CDR1 is MNHEY and CDR2 SVGAGI. CDR3 size: 15 residues. The CDR3: CASSLTGTPRNTIYF. DNA of the CDR3: TGTGCCAGCAGTTTAACAGGGACCCCCAGAAACACCATATATTTT.